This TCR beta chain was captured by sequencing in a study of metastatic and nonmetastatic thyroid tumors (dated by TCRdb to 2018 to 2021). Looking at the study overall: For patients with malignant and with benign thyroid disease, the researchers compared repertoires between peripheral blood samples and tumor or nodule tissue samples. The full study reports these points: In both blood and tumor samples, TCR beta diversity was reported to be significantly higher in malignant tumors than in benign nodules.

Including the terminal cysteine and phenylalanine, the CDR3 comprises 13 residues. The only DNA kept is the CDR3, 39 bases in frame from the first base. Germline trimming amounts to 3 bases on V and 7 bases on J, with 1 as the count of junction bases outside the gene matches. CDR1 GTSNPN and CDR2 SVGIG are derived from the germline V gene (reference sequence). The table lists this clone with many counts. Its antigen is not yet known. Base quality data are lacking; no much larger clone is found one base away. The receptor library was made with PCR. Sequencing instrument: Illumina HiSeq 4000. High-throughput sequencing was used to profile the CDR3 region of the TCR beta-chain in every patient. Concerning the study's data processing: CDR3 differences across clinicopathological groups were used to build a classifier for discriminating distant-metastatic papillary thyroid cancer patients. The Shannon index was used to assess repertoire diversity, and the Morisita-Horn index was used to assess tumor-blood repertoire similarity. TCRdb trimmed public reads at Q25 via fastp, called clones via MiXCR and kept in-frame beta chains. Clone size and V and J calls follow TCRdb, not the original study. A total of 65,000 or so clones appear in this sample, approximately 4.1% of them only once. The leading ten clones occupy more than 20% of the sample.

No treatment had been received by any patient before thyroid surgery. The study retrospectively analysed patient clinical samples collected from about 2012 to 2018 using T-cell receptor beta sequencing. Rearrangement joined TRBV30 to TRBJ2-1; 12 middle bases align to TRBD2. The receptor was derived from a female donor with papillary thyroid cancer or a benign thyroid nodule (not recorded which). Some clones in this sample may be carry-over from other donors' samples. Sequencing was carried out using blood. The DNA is TGTGCCTGGAGACTAGCGGGGGGAAATGAGCAGTTCTTC. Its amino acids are CAWRLAGGNEQFF.